This TCR beta chain was obtained from a study of blood T cell repertoires in COVID-19. This CDR3 contains 15 residues. Germline assignment: CDR1 MDHEN and CDR2 SYDVKM. With 6 bases clipped from V and 5 bases from J, the junction kept 10 bases outside the gene matches. Libraries were prepared by immunoSEQ multiplex PCR; TCRdb keeps only in-frame clonotypes and omits some of them. Here the sample spans some 160,000 clones, roughly 88% being singletons. The sequenced sample consisted of peripheral blood. The chain combines TRBV28 with TRBJ2-1; 7 bases are a match to TRBD1. This receptor was taken from a man between 18 and 35 years old with COVID-19, enrolled during active disease. The CDR3 coding sequence is TGTGCCAGCAGCCCGACAGGGCAGGGCCACAATGAGCAGTTCTTC. This gives the protein CASSPTGQGHNEQFF.